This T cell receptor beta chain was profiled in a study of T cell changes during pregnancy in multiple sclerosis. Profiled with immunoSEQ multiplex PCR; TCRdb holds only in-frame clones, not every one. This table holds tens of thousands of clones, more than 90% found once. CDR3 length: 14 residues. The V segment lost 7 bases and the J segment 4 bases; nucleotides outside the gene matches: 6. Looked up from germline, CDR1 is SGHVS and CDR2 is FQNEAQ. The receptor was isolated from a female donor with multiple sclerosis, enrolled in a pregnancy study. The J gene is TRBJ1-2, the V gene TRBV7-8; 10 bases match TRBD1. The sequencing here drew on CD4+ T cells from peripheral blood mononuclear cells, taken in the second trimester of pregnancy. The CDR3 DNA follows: TGTGCCAGCACACAGGACAGGGGGACCTATGGCTACACCTTC. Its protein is CASTQDRGTYGYTF.